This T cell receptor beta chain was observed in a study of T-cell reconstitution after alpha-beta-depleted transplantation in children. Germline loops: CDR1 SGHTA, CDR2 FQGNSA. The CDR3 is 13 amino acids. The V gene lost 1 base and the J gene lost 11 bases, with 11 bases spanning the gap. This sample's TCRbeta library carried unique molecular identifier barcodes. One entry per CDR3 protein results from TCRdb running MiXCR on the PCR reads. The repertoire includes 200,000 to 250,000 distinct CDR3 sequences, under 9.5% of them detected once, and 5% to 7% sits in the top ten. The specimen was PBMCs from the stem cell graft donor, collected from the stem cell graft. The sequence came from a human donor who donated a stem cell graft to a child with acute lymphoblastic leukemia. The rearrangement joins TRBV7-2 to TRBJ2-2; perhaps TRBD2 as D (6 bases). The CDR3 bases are TGTGCCAGCAGCTTAGGGACGGGAGTAGAGCTGTTTTTT. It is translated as CASSLGTGVELFF. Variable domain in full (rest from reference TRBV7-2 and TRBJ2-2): GAGVSQSPSNKVTEKGKDVELRCDPISGHTALYWYRQSLGQGLEFLIYFQGNSAPDKSGLPSDRFSAERTGGSVSTLTIQRTQQEDSAVYLCASSLGTGVELFFGEGSRLTVL.